Each of the 14 T cell receptor beta chains below was sequenced from the same sample in a study of cytomegalovirus exposure and HLA in healthy donors. Here immunoSEQ multiplex PCR was the method, and the copy in TCRdb shows in-frame clones only, minus some. The sample consists of 250,000 to 400,000 clones, approximately 86% of them appearing once. Sequenced sample: PBMCs. The receptors come from a woman in her twenties or thirties in good health and CMV-seropositive.

V gene TRBV28 combines with J gene TRBJ2-5; TRBD2 aligns across 8 bases. The CDR3 has 15 residues. Trimming took 1 base from V and 5 from J; bases not matched to a gene: 6. CDR1 and CDR2 (germline): MDHEN, SYDVKM. In DNA, the CDR3 is TGTGCCAGCAGTTTATCTGGACTAGCTTGGGAGACCCAGTACTTC. Protein product: CASSLSGLAWETQYF.

The chain combines TRBV28 with TRBJ2-5, with 8 nucleotides matching TRBD2. The CDR3 contains 17 residues. CDR1 and CDR2 from the germline V gene are MDHEN and SYDVKM. The J segment lost 7 bases and the V segment lost 2 bases, leaving 15 bases of the junction unmatched. CDR3 loop: CASSLVVSGGAVGTQYF. The CDR3 bases are TGTGCCAGCAGTTTAGTCGTGTCGGGAGGGGCGGTTGGGACCCAGTACTTC.

The chain joins TRBV6-6 to TRBJ1-5; possibly TRBD1 for D (6 bases). Germline V gene sequence: CDR1 MNHNY, CDR2 SVGAGI (reference sequence). The CDR3 length is 14 residues. The ends were cut back, 8 bases at V and 4 bases at J, with 15 bases in the middle. For the CDR3, the DNA is TGTGCCAGCTTCCATGGGGACACTAATCAGCCCCAGCATTTT. Translated: CASFHGDTNQPQHF.

The V and J genes are TRBV18 and TRBJ2-7; D remains ambiguous. The CDR3 contains 13 residues. Trimming shortened V by 2 bases and J by 2 bases, and 7 bases separated the two germline ends. Germline CDR1 and CDR2: KGHSH and LQKENI. CDR3 bases: TGTGCCAGCTCACCAGTAGGAACCTACGAGCAGTACTTC. It is translated as CASSPVGTYEQYF.

The chain recombines TRBV5-8 with TRBJ2-1, with 9 bases that match TRBD2. There are 17 residues in the CDR3. CDR1 and CDR2 from the germline V gene are SGHTS and YDEGEE. The J segment lost 3 bases and the V segment lost 1 base, leaving 8 bases of the junction unmatched. CDR3 sequence: CASSLLQGLADYNEQFF. The CDR3 nucleotides are TGTGCCAGCAGCTTGTTACAGGGACTAGCTGACTACAATGAGCAGTTCTTC.

The chain is built from TRBV30 and TRBJ1-1, with 8 bases aligning to TRBD1. CDR1 GTSNPN and CDR2 SVGIG come from the germline V gene (reference sequence). V lost 4 bases and J lost 1; bases outside the gene matches: 8. The length of the CDR3 is 15 residues. The CDR3 here is CAWTSQGVRNTEAFF. CDR3 coding DNA: TGTGCCTGGACTTCACAGGGGGTACGGAACACTGAAGCTTTCTTT. Combining the CDR3 with reference TRBV30 and TRBJ1-1 gives the whole variable domain SQTIHQWPATLVQPVGSPLSLECTVEGTSNPNLYWYRQAAGRGLQLLFYSVGIGQISSEVPQNLSASRPQDRQFILSSKKLLLSDSGFYLCAWTSQGVRNTEAFFGQGTRLTVV.

The chain links TRBV9 to TRBJ2-5; 12 bases match TRBD2. V trimming: 0 bases; J trimming: 5 bases; junction bases outside the gene matches: 2. Germline V lookup: CDR1 SGDLS, CDR2 YYNGEE. The CDR3 has 15 amino acids. This CDR3 is CASSVGLAGVETQYF. CDR3 coding DNA: TGTGCCAGCAGCGTAGGACTAGCGGGGGTGGAGACCCAGTACTTC.

This clone was counted a single time. The chain has TRBV27 and TRBJ2-3; a possible D gene is TRBD1 (6 bases). Germline V gene lookup returns CDR1 MNHEY and CDR2 SMNVEV (reference sequence). The CDR3 runs to 14 residues. Trimming left V 0 bases short and J 9 bases short, with 13 bases between. The CDR3 sequence: CASSLSGAGVTQYF. The CDR3 coding sequence is TGTGCCAGCAGTTTATCGGGAGCAGGGGTAACGCAGTATTTT.

The genes are TRBV30 and TRBJ2-5, with TRBD1 matching over 7 bases. Per the germline V gene, CDR1 is GTSNPN and CDR2 is SVGIG (reference sequence). Unmatched junction bases numbered 8, after V lost 3 bases and J lost 1 base. The CDR3 has 15 residues. The CDR3 reads CAWSGLTGTQETQYF. The CDR3 nucleotides read TGTGCCTGGAGCGGGCTGACAGGGACCCAAGAGACCCAGTACTTC.

A word on this clone: Other DNA sequences in this sample translate to the same CDR3. The gene calls are TRBV6-6 and TRBJ2-3, with 10 bases fitting TRBD2. CDR3 length: 15 amino acids. CDR1 and CDR2 from the germline V gene are MNHNY and SVGAGI (reference sequence). The V and J ends lost 6 bases and 1 base, in that order; junction bases with no gene match: 4. The DNA for the CDR3 is TGTGCCAGCAGCCCCCTAGCGGGAGGCACAGATACGCAGTATTTT. Translating it yields CASSPLAGGTDTQYF.

J is TRBJ1-2 and V is TRBV5-1; D gene ambiguous. The V gene's germline CDR1 is SGHRS and CDR2 YFSETQ. Trimming pared 0 bases from V and 7 bases from J, leaving 13 bases between. The CDR3 consists of 14 residues. The CDR3 DNA sequence: TGCGCCAGCAGCTTGGCCAAAGGGTCCCTTGGCTACACCTTC. Its translation is CASSLAKGSLGYTF. The variable domain in full, completed from reference TRBV5-1 and TRBJ1-2, reads KAGVTQTPRYLIKTRGQQVTLSCSPISGHRSVSWYQQTPGQGLQFLFEYFSETQRNKGNFPGRFSGRQFSNSRSEMNVSTLELGDSALYLCASSLAKGSLGYTFGSGTRLTVV.

This clone has just one count. The V call is TRBV5-1, the J call TRBJ1-1; 7 nucleotides match TRBD1. The CDR3 covers 14 residues. Germline V gene data show CDR1 as SGHRS and CDR2 as YFSETQ. V shed 3 bases, J shed 8 bases, and the junction held 10 bases outside the gene matches. In DNA, the CDR3 is TGCGCCAGCAGCTGGGACAGCGGGAAGGGAGAAGCTTTCTTT. It is translated as CASSWDSGKGEAFF.

This clone came up a few times. V gene TRBV27 combines with J gene TRBJ1-1; unclear D gene. The V gene's germline CDR1 is MNHEY and CDR2 SMNVEV (reference sequence). V gave up 2 bases and J gave up 6 bases, with 10 bases separating them. The CDR3 is made up of 13 amino acids. The CDR3 DNA sequence: TGTGCCAGCAGTTTACGAGGGTCCGCTGAAGCTTTCTTT. Encoded protein: CASSLRGSAEAFF.

The chain recombines TRBV29-1 with TRBJ1-1; 8 bases fit TRBD1. Trimming cost V 6 bases and J 0 bases; bases outside gene matches: 6. This CDR3 is 14 amino acids long. CDR1 is SQVTM, CDR2 ANQGSEA, per germline. This CDR3 reads CSVSRTGMNTEAFF. Here the CDR3 DNA reads TGCAGCGTCTCCCGGACAGGGATGAACACTGAAGCTTTCTTT.